These 10 T cell receptor beta chains were all obtained from the same sample, sequenced in a study of radiotherapy plus CTLA-4 blockade in lung cancer. Clones were read by immunoSEQ multiplex PCR, and TCRdb kept only the in-frame ones, dropping some. The sample yields roughly 44,000 clones, approximately 76% seen once. Sequenced material: peripheral blood, taken from a patient treated with radiotherapy plus ipilimumab. The receptors here all came from a human donor with non-small cell lung cancer who had stable disease on radiotherapy plus ipilimumab.

CDR3 in DNA: TGTGCCAGCAGTTCCTCTGGGGCCAACGTCCTGACTTTC. Translation gives CASSSSGANVLTF. V is TRBV7-9 and J is TRBJ2-6; the D is unclear. Looked up from germline, CDR1 is SEHNR and CDR2 is FQNEAQ (reference sequence). The CDR3 runs to 13 residues. V lost 6 bases, J lost 0 bases, and 3 bases lay in between.

The V and J genes are TRBV6-5 and TRBJ2-7, with 8 positions matching TRBD1. Germline trimming cut 7 bases from V and 0 bases from J; bases unmatched to any gene: 5. The length of the CDR3 is 14 residues. Per germline, CDR1 MNHEY and CDR2 SVGAGI. CDR3 in amino acids: CASKPRGLSYEQYV. The CDR3 DNA follows: TGTGCCAGCAAACCCAGGGGGCTCTCCTACGAGCAGTACGTC.

The chain joins TRBV19 to TRBJ1-2, with 8 bases matching TRBD1. Looked up from germline, CDR1 is LNHDA and CDR2 is SQIVND (reference sequence). This CDR3 is 13 amino acids long. V shed 6 bases, J shed 0 bases, and the junction held 0 bases outside the gene matches. This CDR3 is CASRDRANYGYTF. DNA of the CDR3: TGTGCCAGTAGGGACAGGGCTAACTATGGCTACACCTTC.

The CDR3 nucleotides read TGTGCCAGCGGGGAGCAGAACAATCAGCCCCAGCATTTT. This translates into CASGEQNNQPQHF. The rearrangement joins TRBV6-1 to TRBJ1-5; D unclear. Trimming shortened V by 8 bases and J by 3 bases, and 11 bases separated the two germline ends. The CDR3 length is 13 residues. In germline, CDR1 is MNHNS, CDR2 SASEGT.

The V and J genes are TRBV5-1 and TRBJ1-1; the D gene is possibly TRBD1 (6 bases). In germline, CDR1 is SGHRS, CDR2 YFSETQ. V lost 4 bases and J 5 bases, leaving 12 bases between the germline ends. There are 13 residues in the CDR3. In DNA, the CDR3 is TGCGCCAGCAGCGCCGGGGGCCGAACTGAAGCTTTCTTT. Amino acid sequence: CASSAGGRTEAFF.

V is TRBV6-5 and J is TRBJ2-7; no firm D call. The V end was cut by 5 bases, the J end by 3 bases, with 11 bases between. Germline CDR1 is MNHEY and CDR2 is SVGAGI. The CDR3 totals 13 residues. The CDR3 here is CASSEARYYEQYF. The CDR3 DNA reads TGTGCCAGCAGTGAAGCGCGGTACTACGAGCAGTACTTC.

This rearrangement joins TRBV9 to TRBJ1-2; D is perhaps TRBD1 (6 bases). The CDR3 has 13 amino acids. Germline lookup yields CDR1 SGDLS and CDR2 YYNGEE. V lost 3 bases, J lost 7 bases, and 13 bases lay in between. The CDR3 sequence: CASSGRDMSGYTF. In DNA form, the CDR3 reads TGTGCCAGCAGCGGACGGGACATGTCTGGCTACACCTTC.

The chain combines TRBV4-1 with TRBJ1-1, with 9 bases lining up with TRBD1. Per the germline V gene, CDR1 is MGHRA and CDR2 is YSYEKL. J gave up 0 bases and V 3 bases, and 5 bases lay outside the gene matches. There are 16 residues in the CDR3. The CDR3 DNA is TGCGCCAGCAGCCAGGCAGACAGGGGGGTGAACACTGAAGCTTTCTTT. Translating it yields CASSQADRGVNTEAFF.

This clone occurred once. This sequence joins TRBV5-1 and TRBJ1-1; D uncertain. The CDR3 extends over 15 amino acids. Trimming left V 0 bases short and J 4 bases short, with 13 bases between. Germline lookup yields CDR1 SGHRS and CDR2 YFSETQ. The CDR3 nucleotides read TGCGCCAGCAGCTTGGATGGGTATCGGGGCACTGAAGCTTTCTTT. Translated: CASSLDGYRGTEAFF. Complete variable domain (other parts from reference TRBV5-1 and TRBJ1-1): KAGVTQTPRYLIKTRGQQVTLSCSPISGHRSVSWYQQTPGQGLQFLFEYFSETQRNKGNFPGRFSGRQFSNSRSEMNVSTLELGDSALYLCASSLDGYRGTEAFFGQGTRLTVV.

In regard to this clone: At one end, the junction sequence differs from germline, possibly due to a read error. The gene calls are TRBV30 and TRBJ1-1; no reliable D call. The CDR3 sequence is 15 residues long. The germline CDR1 and CDR2 sequences are GTSNPN and SVGIG (reference sequence). For the CDR3, the DNA is TGTGCCTGGAGTCGTATCAGCCCCGTGAAAACTGAAGCTTTCTTT. This gives the protein CAWSRISPVKTEAFF.